This T cell receptor (beta chain) was documented in a study of T cells in localized non-small cell lung cancer. On this clone: No antigen is known for it.

Study-level results: Appearances in adjacent lung were noted for a median 57 of the top 100 tumor clones. Uninvolved adjacent lung showed the highest T cell clonality, exceeding tumor. Sequencing was restricted to one tumor region; therefore, heterogeneity remains possible. Prolonged overall survival went with higher T cell density in the blood.

Germline CDR1 is SGHNT and CDR2 is YYREEE (reference sequence). CDR3 length equals 17 residues. Trimming took off 3 bases at V and 4 bases at J, with 22 bases between the two ends. Repertoires were generated with immunoSEQ multiplex PCR, while TCRdb's copy carries only in-frame clones and drops some. The sample lists roughly 30,000 clones, approximately 94% occurring once. This TCR derives from a woman aged 40-69 years with stage I lung adenocarcinoma. The source was peripheral blood, collected before any cancer treatment. The chain is built from TRBV5-4 and TRBJ1-2, with D maybe TRBD1 (5 bases). In DNA form, the CDR3 reads TGTGCCAGCAGCTCCACAAGCCCGGGACGGGAGATCTATGGCTACACCTTC. Residues: CASSSTSPGREIYGYTF.